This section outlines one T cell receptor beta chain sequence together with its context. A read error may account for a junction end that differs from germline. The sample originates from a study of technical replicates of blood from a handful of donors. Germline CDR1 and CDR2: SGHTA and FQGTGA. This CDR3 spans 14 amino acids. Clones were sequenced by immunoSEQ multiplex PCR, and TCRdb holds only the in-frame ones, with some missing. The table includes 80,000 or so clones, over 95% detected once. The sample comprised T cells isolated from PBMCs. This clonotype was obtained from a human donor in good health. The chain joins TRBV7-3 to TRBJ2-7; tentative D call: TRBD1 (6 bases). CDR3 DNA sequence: TGTGCCACCTCGCCGGGACACCCCTCCGACGAGCAGTACTTC. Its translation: CATSPGHPSDEQYF. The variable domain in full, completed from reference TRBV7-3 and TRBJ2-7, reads GAGVSQTPSNKVTEKGKYVELRCDPISGHTALYWYRQSLGQGPEFLIYFQGTGAADDSGLPNDRFFAVRPEGSVSTLKIQRTERGDSAVYLCATSPGHPSDEQYFGPGTRLTVT.